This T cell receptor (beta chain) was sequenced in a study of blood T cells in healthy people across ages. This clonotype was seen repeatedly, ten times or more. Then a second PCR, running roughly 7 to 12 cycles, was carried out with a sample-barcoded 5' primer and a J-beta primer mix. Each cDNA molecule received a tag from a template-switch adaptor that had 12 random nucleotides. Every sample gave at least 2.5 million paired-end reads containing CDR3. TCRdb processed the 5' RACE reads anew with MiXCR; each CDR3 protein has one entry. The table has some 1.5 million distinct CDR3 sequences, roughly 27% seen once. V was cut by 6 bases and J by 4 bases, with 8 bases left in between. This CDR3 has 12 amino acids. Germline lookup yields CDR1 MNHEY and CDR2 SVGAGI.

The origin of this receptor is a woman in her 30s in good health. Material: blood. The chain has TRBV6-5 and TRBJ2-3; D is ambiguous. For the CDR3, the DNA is TGTGCCAGCAGCCGGCAGGCAGATACGCAGTATTTT. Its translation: CASSRQADTQYF.